This T cell receptor beta chain originates from a study of T cell responses to AZD1222 COVID-19 vaccine. In the study overall: Second doses at about 4 or about 12 weeks were pooled. Study findings and constraints: Seropositive at baseline were only six AZD1222 recipients.

This table comes from immunoSEQ multiplex PCR, and its TCRdb copy is limited to in-frame clones, with some not included. The sample yields about 150,000 clones, 90% seen once. For this clone: The antigen is unknown.

The sample in question was peripheral blood, obtained on day 0 of AZD1222 vaccination. The source is an adult in good health.

This chain's CDR3 is CASSLKGQGANPPLHF. The CDR3 DNA follows: TGTGCCAGCAGCCTGAAAGGACAGGGGGCGAATCCACCCCTCCACTTT. The J gene is TRBJ1-6, the V gene TRBV3-1 (or the pseudogene TRBV3-2), with 11 positions matching TRBD1. This CDR3 has 16 residues. The V and J ends lost 4 bases and 11 bases, in that order; junction bases with no gene match: 10. Germline values: CDR1 LGHDT, CDR2 YNNKEL (reference sequence).